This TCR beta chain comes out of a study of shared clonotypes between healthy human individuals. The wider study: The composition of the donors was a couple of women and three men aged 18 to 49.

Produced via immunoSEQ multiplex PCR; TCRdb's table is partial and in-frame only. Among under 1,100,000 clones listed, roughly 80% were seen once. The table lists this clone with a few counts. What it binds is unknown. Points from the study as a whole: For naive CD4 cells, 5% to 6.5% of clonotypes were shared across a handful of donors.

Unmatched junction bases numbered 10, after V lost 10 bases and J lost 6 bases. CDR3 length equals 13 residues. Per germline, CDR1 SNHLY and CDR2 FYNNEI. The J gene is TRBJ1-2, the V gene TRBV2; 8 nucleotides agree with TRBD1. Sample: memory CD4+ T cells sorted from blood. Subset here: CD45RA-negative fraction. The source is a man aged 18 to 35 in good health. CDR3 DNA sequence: TGTGCCACTCGACAGGGGCCCTCTAATGGCTACACCTTC. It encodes CATRQGPSNGYTF.